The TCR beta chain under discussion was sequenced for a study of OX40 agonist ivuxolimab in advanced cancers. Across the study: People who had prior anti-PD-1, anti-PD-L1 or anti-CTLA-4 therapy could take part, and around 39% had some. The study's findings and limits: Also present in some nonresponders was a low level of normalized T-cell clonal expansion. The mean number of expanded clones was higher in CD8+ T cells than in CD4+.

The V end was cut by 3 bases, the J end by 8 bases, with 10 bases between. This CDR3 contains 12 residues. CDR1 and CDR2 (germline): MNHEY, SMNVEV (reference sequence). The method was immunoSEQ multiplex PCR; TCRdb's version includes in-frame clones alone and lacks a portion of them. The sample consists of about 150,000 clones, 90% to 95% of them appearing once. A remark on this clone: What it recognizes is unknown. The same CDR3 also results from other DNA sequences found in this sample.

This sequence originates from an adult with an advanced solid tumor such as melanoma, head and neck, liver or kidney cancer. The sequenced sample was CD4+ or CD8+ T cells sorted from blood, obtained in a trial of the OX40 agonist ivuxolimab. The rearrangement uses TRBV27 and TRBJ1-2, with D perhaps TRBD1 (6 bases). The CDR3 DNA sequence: TGTGCCAGCAGTTTTAGGGGGGACGGCTACACCTTC. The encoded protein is CASSFRGDGYTF.